This TCR beta chain was recovered during a study of T cell responses to AZD1222 COVID-19 vaccine. About the research overall: Pooled together were second doses at about 4 or about 12 weeks.

This clone has a handful of counts. Its antigen is undetermined. Here immunoSEQ multiplex PCR was the method, and the copy in TCRdb shows in-frame clones only, minus some. This table holds about 120,000 clones, around nine tenths found once. Study outcomes and limitations: A reported finding is that nearly half of spike-specific TCRs target unmutated variant regions. None of the repertoires were sampled until the peak T cell response had passed.

The germline V gene has CDR1 MDHEN and CDR2 SYDVKM. Trimming shortened V by 4 bases and J by 3 bases, and 16 bases separated the two germline ends. This CDR3 is built from 15 residues. The specimen was peripheral blood, collected on day 0 of AZD1222 vaccination. The sequence came from an adult in good health. The V call is TRBV28, the J call TRBJ2-7; TRBD2 is a possible D gene (5 bases). The CDR3 sequence: CASSSLGGPIYEQYF. The CDR3 DNA reads as TGTGCCAGCAGTTCTTTGGGCGGGCCAATCTACGAGCAGTACTTC.